A single sample is the source of the 26 T cell receptor beta chains below, sequenced in a study of blood T cells in healthy people across ages. Through a sample-barcoded 5' primer and a J-beta primer mix, a second PCR was run for about 7 to 12 cycles. From the 5' RACE reads, TCRdb called clonotypes with MiXCR, one entry per CDR3 protein. This table has about 540,000 distinct CDR3 sequences, 24% appearing once. These data also formed part of another study, on T cells of mothers and their children.

Sequencing was carried out using blood. All receptors derive from a boy aged 5-17 years in good health.

This rearrangement joins TRBV29-1 to TRBJ1-1; D gene ambiguous. This CDR3 spans 13 amino acids. V lost 3 bases and J lost 5, with 13 bases in between. Per the germline V gene, CDR1 is SQVTM and CDR2 is ANQGSEA. The CDR3 DNA is TGCAGCGTTGATAGACAAGACGAGACTGAAGCTTTCTTT. It translates to CSVDRQDETEAFF.

As regards this clonotype: The junction differs from germline at one of its ends, possibly a read error. The chain joins TRBV12-3 or TRBV12-4 to TRBJ2-4, with D possibly TRBD1 on 6 matching bases. This CDR3 region has 15 residues. In nucleotides, the CDR3 is TGTGCCGGCAGTTCCCGGGACATTGCCAAAAACATTCAGTACTTC. Protein: CAGSSRDIAKNIQYF.

The rearrangement links TRBV7-8 to TRBJ2-1; 7 positions agree with TRBD2. With 5 bases clipped from V and 3 bases from J, the junction kept 4 bases outside the gene matches. The length of the CDR3 is 14 residues. Germline CDR1 is SGHVS and CDR2 is FQNEAQ. The CDR3 DNA follows: TGTGCCAGCAGCCCCCGGGGGGACTACAATGAGCAGTTCTTC. Protein product: CASSPRGDYNEQFF.

The chain recombines TRBV12-3 or TRBV12-4 with TRBJ2-7, with D possibly called TRBD1 or TRBD2 (5 bases each). V was trimmed by 5 bases and J by 5 bases, leaving 13 bases between them. The CDR3 runs to 13 residues. CDR3 DNA: TGTGCCAGCAGTCCGGACACGAGGGACGAGCAGTACTTC. Amino acids: CASSPDTRDEQYF.

The table lists this clonotype with a few counts. The chain carries TRBV4-1 and TRBJ1-2; D is possibly TRBD1 (6 bases). V gave up 0 bases and J gave up 1 base, with 12 bases separating them. This CDR3 comprises 16 residues. Germline V gene data show CDR1 as MGHRA and CDR2 as YSYEKL. CDR3 amino acids: CASSQEGGAFNYGYTF. CDR3 coding DNA: TGCGCCAGCAGCCAAGAGGGGGGCGCTTTTAACTATGGCTACACCTTC.

V gene TRBV28 combines with J gene TRBJ2-3; D is possibly TRBD1 or TRBD2 (5 bases each). V lost 6 bases and J lost 5, with 18 bases in between. The length of the CDR3 is 15 residues. CDR1 is MDHEN and CDR2 is SYDVKM in the germline V gene. The CDR3 here is CASRPDRDPQDTQYF. CDR3 coding DNA: TGTGCCAGCAGACCTGACCGGGACCCACAAGATACGCAGTATTTT. The variable domain in full, completed from reference TRBV28 and TRBJ2-3, reads DVKVTQSSRYLVKRTGEKVFLECVQDMDHENMFWYRQDPGLGLRLIYFSYDVKMKEKGDIPEGYSVSREKKERFSLILESASTNQTSMYLCASRPDRDPQDTQYFGPGTRLTVL.

The genes are TRBV20-1 and TRBJ2-2; weak D call: TRBD2 (6 bases). The CDR3 runs to 14 residues. The germline gives CDR1 DFQATT, CDR2 SNEGSKA (reference sequence). Trimming removed 3 bases at V and 3 bases at J, with 11 bases between. The CDR3 DNA reads TGCAGTGCTAGTCGGGAGAGGCACACCGGGGAGCTGTTTTTT. This translates into CSASRERHTGELFF.

This clonotype was seen a handful of times. V gene TRBV15 combines with J gene TRBJ2-2; D is unclear. V gave up 3 bases and J gave up 3 bases, with 8 bases separating them. CDR1 LNHNV and CDR2 YYDKDF come from the germline V gene (reference sequence). This CDR3 comprises 14 residues. CDR3: CATSRAQDTGELFF. CDR3 in DNA: TGTGCCACCAGCAGGGCGCAGGACACCGGGGAGCTGTTTTTT.

The chain has TRBV4-1 and TRBJ1-6; TRBD1 is a possible D gene (5 bases). The CDR3 spans 16 residues. Per germline, CDR1 MGHRA and CDR2 YSYEKL. V was pared by 4 bases and J by 1 base, with 11 bases between. CDR3 sequence reads: CASSPGGDSYNSPLHF. The CDR3 DNA follows: TGCGCCAGCAGCCCGGGGGGGGATTCCTATAATTCACCCCTCCACTTT.

This chain joins TRBV2 and TRBJ1-4; tentatively, D is TRBD1 (5 bases). Germline CDR1 is SNHLY and CDR2 is FYNNEI. The CDR3 has 16 amino acids. V was clipped by 2 bases and J by 5 bases, with 15 bases between them. CDR3 loop: CASSEHAAGINEKLFF. Written as DNA, the CDR3 is TGTGCCAGCAGTGAACACGCGGCAGGGATCAATGAAAAACTGTTTTTT.

The chain recombines TRBV9 with TRBJ2-7; D possibly corresponds to TRBD2 (5 bases). This CDR3 spans 14 amino acids. V was clipped by 0 bases and J by 6 bases, with 13 bases between them. CDR1 is SGDLS and CDR2 is YYNGEE in the germline V gene. CDR3 region: CASSVGVPGLEQYF. The CDR3 DNA reads as TGTGCCAGCAGCGTAGGGGTCCCAGGACTCGAGCAGTACTTC.

In regard to this clonotype: One junction end disagrees with the germline gene, perhaps due to a read error. J is TRBJ2-7 and V is TRBV7-9, with 9 bases fitting TRBD2. This CDR3 is 14 amino acids long. Germline assignment: CDR1 SEHNR and CDR2 FQNEAQ (reference sequence). The CDR3 bases are TGTGCCAGCAGCTTAAGTAGCGGGAGCTACGGGCAGTACTTC. This sequence encodes CASSLSSGSYGQYF.

This clonotype has just a few counts. The chain uses TRBV7-2 and TRBJ1-2; D is ambiguous. Germline CDR1 SGHTA, CDR2 FQGNSA. This CDR3 is built from 14 residues. V was trimmed by 0 bases and J by 8 bases, leaving 13 bases between them. The CDR3 sequence is CASSLAPQARGYTF. The CDR3 coding sequence is TGTGCCAGCAGCTTAGCGCCACAAGCTAGGGGCTACACCTTC.

The chain links TRBV5-6 to TRBJ2-3; D might be TRBD1 (6 bases). The CDR3 totals 17 residues. Deletions cut 4 bases from V and 6 bases from J, with 24 bases between. Germline V gives CDR1 SGHDT, CDR2 YYEEEE. The CDR3 loop reads CASSPPVLTGASDTQYF. CDR3 DNA: TGTGCCAGCAGCCCACCGGTCTTGACAGGCGCCTCCGATACGCAGTATTTT.

The chain recombines TRBV20-1 with TRBJ2-1, with D unclear. Looked up from germline, CDR1 is DFQATT and CDR2 is SNEGSKA (reference sequence). V was trimmed by 3 bases and J by 16 bases, leaving 13 bases between them. CDR3 length equals 10 residues. CDR3 nucleotides: TGCAGTGCTAGTCGGCTACACGTATTCTTC. Its protein product is CSASRLHVFF.

This clonotype turned up a few times. The V call is TRBV7-9, the J call TRBJ2-5, with D uncertain. Trimming pared 3 bases from V and 0 bases from J, leaving 8 bases between. Per germline, CDR1 SEHNR and CDR2 FQNEAQ (reference sequence). This CDR3 region has 14 residues. The CDR3 DNA reads TGTGCCAGCAGCTTTAGCAGGAACCAAGAGACCCAGTACTTC. Amino acids: CASSFSRNQETQYF.

The table lists this clonotype with a few counts. The genes are TRBV29-1 and TRBJ1-1; 8 positions match TRBD1. V dropped 6 bases and J dropped 1; count of bases not matched to a gene: 4. The CDR3 spans 13 residues. Germline V lookup: CDR1 SQVTM, CDR2 ANQGSEA. The DNA of the CDR3 is TGCAGCGTCCCGGGACAGGCGAACACTGAAGCTTTCTTT. Encoded protein: CSVPGQANTEAFF.

This clonotype was found many times. The V gene is TRBV25-1, the J gene TRBJ2-1, with 9 bases fitting TRBD2. The CDR3 runs 11 residues. V shed 8 bases, J shed 7 bases, and the junction held 0 bases outside the gene matches. Germline values: CDR1 MGHDK, CDR2 SYGVNS. The DNA for the CDR3 is TGTGCCAGCGCGGGGGGGAATGAGCAGTTCTTC. This codes for CASAGGNEQFF.

This clonotype was seen only a few times. This chain uses TRBV28 with TRBJ1-5; the D gene is possibly TRBD1 (5 bases). The CDR3 has 15 amino acids. CDR1 MDHEN and CDR2 SYDVKM come from the germline V gene. V gave up 3 bases and J gave up 3 bases, with 12 bases separating them. The CDR3 is CASSFRYRINQPQHF. DNA of the CDR3: TGTGCCAGCAGTTTTAGGTACAGGATCAATCAGCCCCAGCATTTT.

Only a few counts were recorded for this clonotype. The rearrangement links TRBV11-2 to TRBJ1-2; possible D gene TRBD1, 5 bases. CDR3 size: 15 residues. Germline-derived CDR1 and CDR2 are SGHAT and FQNNGV. The V and J ends lost 4 bases and 4 bases respectively, with 16 bases between them. In DNA form, the CDR3 reads TGTGCCAGCAGCTCAGTCCGGGGCCAACTCTATGGCTACACCTTC. Translating it yields CASSSVRGQLYGYTF.

This clonotype was seen only a few times. The chain uses TRBV21-1 and TRBJ2-7; the table's D call, TRBD2, has no DNA check behind it. TRBV21-1 has pseudogene status. The CDR3 spans 15 residues. The CDR3, as DNA: TGTGCCAGCCCTGGCGGGGTAGCGGGGGTCTACGAGCAGTACTTC. It is translated as CASPGGVAGVYEQYF.

This clonotype has a handful of counts. The chain couples TRBV5-5 to TRBJ1-4; maybe TRBD1 (6 bases). Germline CDR1 reads SGHKS; CDR2 reads YYEKEE (reference sequence). Trimming cost V 4 bases and J 4 bases, with 17 bases left between them. There are 16 residues in the CDR3. The chain's CDR3 is CASSRPDRRLNEKLFF. The CDR3 DNA follows: TGTGCCAGCAGCCGACCCGACAGGCGGCTTAATGAAAAACTGTTTTTT.

This clonotype was seen a single time. This chain links TRBV4-1 with TRBJ1-2, with unresolved D. Per germline, CDR1 MGHRA and CDR2 YSYEKL. V was trimmed by 0 bases and J by 4 bases, leaving 9 bases between them. The CDR3 is 14 residues long. The CDR3 loop reads CASSQDRESYGYTF. DNA of the CDR3: TGCGCCAGCAGCCAAGATCGCGAGTCCTATGGCTACACCTTC.

This clonotype was seen only a few times. V and J are TRBV29-1 and TRBJ1-3; D not certain. Trimming removed 5 bases at V and 2 bases at J, with 13 bases between. The germline CDR1 and CDR2 sequences are SQVTM and ANQGSEA. The CDR3 extends over 14 amino acids. CDR3 amino acids: CSVLTAPAGNTIYF. The DNA of the CDR3 is TGCAGCGTTCTCACCGCACCGGCTGGAAACACCATATATTTT.

This chain uses TRBV5-1 with TRBJ2-6; D call uncertain. The CDR3 has 17 amino acids. The V end was cut by 0 bases, the J end by 0 bases, with 10 bases between. From germline, CDR1 is SGHRS and CDR2 YFSETQ. DNA of the CDR3: TGCGCCAGCAGCTTGGGTTGGGAATTCTCTGGGGCCAACGTCCTGACTTTC. Protein: CASSLGWEFSGANVLTF.

In this sample, this clonotype turned up a few times. The chain has TRBV28 and TRBJ2-3; D may be TRBD2 (7 bases). V lost 3 bases and J lost 3, with 16 bases in between. CDR3 length: 16 amino acids. Germline values: CDR1 MDHEN, CDR2 SYDVKM. CDR3 sequence (DNA): TGTGCCAGCAGTTTTTTGTGGGGGGGCACGACAGATACGCAGTATTTT. It codes for CASSFLWGGTTDTQYF.